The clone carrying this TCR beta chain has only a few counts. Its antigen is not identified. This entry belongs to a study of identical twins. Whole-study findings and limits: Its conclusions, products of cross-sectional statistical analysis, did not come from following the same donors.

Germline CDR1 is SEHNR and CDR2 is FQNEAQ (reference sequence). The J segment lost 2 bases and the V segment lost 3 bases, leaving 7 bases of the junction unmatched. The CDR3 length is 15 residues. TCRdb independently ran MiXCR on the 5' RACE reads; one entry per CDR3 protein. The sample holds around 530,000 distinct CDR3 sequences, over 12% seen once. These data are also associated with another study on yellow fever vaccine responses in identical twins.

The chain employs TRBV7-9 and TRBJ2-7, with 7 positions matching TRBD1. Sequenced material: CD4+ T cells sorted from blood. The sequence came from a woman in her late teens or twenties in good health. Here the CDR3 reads CASSFMGQTTYEQYF. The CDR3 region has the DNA TGTGCCAGCAGCTTCATGGGACAGACGACCTACGAGCAGTACTTC.